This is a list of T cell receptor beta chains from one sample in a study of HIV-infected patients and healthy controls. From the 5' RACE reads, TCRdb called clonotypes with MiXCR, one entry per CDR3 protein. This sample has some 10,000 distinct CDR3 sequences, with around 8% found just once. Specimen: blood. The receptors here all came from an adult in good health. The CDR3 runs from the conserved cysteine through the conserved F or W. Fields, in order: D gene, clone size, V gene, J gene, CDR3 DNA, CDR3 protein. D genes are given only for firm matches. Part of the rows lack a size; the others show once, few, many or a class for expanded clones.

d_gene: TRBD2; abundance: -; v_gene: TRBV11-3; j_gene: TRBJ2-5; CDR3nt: TGTGCCAGCGCCTTAGGGAGGGCCCAAGAGACCCAGTACTTC; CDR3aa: CASALGRAQETQYF
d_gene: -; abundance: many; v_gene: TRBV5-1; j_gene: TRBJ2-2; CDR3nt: TGCGCCAGCAGCGCTTCGCAGGGATACACCGGGGAGCTGTTTTTT; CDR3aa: CASSASQGYTGELFF
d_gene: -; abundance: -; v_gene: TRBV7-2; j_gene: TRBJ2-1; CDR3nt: TGTGCCAGCAGGTCGACAGGTTCTTCCTACAATGAGCAGTTCTTC; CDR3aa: CASRSTGSSYNEQFF
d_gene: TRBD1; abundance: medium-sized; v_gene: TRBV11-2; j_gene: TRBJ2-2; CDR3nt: TGTGCCAGCAGCTTTACAGGGGGGCGATCCGGGGAGCTGTTTTTT; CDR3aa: CASSFTGGRSGELFF
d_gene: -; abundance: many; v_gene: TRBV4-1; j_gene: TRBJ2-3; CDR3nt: TGCGCCAGCAGCCTACGGACCGATGGGGCAGATACGCAGTATTTT; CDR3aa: CASSLRTDGADTQYF
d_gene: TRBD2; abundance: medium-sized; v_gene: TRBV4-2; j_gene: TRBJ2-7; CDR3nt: TGTGCCACGGGCAGCGGGGCCTCCTACGAGCAGTACTTC; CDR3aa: CATGSGASYEQYF
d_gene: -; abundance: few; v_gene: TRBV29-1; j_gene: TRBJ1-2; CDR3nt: TGCAGCGGGGGGGGGACCCCGGATGGCTACACCTTC; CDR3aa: CSGGGTPDGYTF
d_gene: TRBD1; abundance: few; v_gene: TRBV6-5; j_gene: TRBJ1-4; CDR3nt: TGTGCCAGCAGTCCGGACAGGGCTGAAAAACTGTTTTTT; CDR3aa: CASSPDRAEKLFF
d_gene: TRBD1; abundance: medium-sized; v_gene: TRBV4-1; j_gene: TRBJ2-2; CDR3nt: TGCGCCAGCAGCCCCACAGGAGGACAGGGCACCGGGGAGCTGTTTTTT; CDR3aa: CASSPTGGQGTGELFF
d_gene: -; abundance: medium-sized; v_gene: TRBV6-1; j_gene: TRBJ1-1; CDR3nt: TGTGCCAGCACCCGGGAAGGTCTTGATGAAGCTTTCTTT; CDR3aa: CASTREGLDEAFF
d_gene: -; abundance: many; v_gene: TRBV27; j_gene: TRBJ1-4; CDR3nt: TGTGCCAGCAGTTTCCAGGGTTATGAAAAACTGTTTTTT; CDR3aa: CASSFQGYEKLFF
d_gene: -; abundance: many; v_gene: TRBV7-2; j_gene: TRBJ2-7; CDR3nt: TGTGCCAGCAGCCATGCCCCGACAGGATACGAGCAGTACTTC; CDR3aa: CASSHAPTGYEQYF
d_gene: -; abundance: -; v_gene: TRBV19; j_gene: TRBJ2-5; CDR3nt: TGTGCCAGTGGGGGACACCTTCAAGAGACCCAGTACTTC; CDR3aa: CASGGHLQETQYF
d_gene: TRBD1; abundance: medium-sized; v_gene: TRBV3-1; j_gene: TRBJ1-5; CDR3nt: TGTGCCAGCAGCTTCAGGGGGGGCAATCAGCCCCAGCATTTT; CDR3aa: CASSFRGGNQPQHF
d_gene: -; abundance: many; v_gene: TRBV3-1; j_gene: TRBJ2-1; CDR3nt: TGTGCCAGCAGCCACCCGGGACATACCGACAATGAGCAGTTCTTC; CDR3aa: CASSHPGHTDNEQFF
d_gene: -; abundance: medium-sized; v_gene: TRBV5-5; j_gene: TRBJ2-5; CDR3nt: TGTGCCAGCAGCTTGGCCCCACAGGCCATCGAGACCCAGTACTTC; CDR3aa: CASSLAPQAIETQYF
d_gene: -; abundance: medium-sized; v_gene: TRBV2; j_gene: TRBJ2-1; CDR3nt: TGTGCCAGCAGTGAAGTGGGGGGCTACAATGAGCAGTTCTTC; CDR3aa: CASSEVGGYNEQFF
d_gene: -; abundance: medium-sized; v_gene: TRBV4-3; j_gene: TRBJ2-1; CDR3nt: TGCGCCAGCAGCCAAGTTGGAGGTTTTCAGCAGTTCTTC; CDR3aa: CASSQVGGFQQFF
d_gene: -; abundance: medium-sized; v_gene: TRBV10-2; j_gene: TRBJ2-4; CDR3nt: TGCGCCAGCAGTGAGTCGCAGATAGCCAAAAACATTCAGTACTTC; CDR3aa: CASSESQIAKNIQYF
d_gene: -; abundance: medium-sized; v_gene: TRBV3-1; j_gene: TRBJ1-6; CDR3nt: TGTGCCAGCAGCCAAACCGGGAATCAGGAGAATTCACCCCTCCACTTT; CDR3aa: CASSQTGNQENSPLHF
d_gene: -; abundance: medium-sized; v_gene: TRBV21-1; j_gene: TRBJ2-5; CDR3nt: TGTGCCAGCAGCAAAAACCAACTACGGGTAGACTTC; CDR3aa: CASSKNQLRVDF
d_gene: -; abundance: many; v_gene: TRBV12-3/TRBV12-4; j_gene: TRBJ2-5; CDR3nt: TGTGCCAGCAGTTTATCCCAGGGGGAGACCCAGTACTTC; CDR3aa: CASSLSQGETQYF
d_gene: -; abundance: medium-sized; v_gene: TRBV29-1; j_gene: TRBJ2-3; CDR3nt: TGCAGCGCCAGAGGCAGTCTAACCCTCACGCAGTATTTT; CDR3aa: CSARGSLTLTQYF
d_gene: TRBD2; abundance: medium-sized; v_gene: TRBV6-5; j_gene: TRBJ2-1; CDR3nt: TGTGCCAGCAGTTACGTGAGGGCTAGCGGGAGGGCCTATGAGCAGTTCTTC; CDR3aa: CASSYVRASGRAYEQFF
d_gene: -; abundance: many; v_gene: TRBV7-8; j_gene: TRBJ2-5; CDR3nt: TGTGCCAGCAGCTTAGGTTGGTCATTACAAGAGACCCAGTACTTC; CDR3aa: CASSLGWSLQETQYF
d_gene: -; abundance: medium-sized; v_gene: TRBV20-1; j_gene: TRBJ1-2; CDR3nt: TGCAGTGCATCTTCCCGAGGGTTTAACTATGGCTACACCTTC; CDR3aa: CSASSRGFNYGYTF
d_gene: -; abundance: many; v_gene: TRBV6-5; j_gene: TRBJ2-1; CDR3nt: TGTGCCAGCAGTTACCCGGACAGGATGGGGGGTGTTCATGAGCAGTTCTTC; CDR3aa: CASSYPDRMGGVHEQFF
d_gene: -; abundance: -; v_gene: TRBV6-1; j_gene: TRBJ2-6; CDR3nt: TGTGCCAGCAGTCGTCTCCCCACGGGGGCCAACGTCCTGACTTTC; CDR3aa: CASSRLPTGANVLTF
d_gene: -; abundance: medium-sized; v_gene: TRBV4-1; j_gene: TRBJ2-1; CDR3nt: TGCGCCAGCACCCCAGGATTGAGCAATGAGCAGTTCTTC; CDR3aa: CASTPGLSNEQFF
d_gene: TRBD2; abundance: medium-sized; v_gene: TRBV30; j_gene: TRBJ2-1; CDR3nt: TGTGCCTGGATGAGAGCGGGAGGTGGGCCCTACAATGAGCAGTTCTTC; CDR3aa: CAWMRAGGGPYNEQFF
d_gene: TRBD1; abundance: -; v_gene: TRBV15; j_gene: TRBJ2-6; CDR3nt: TGTGCCACCACTCCGGGGGACAGGGACTCTGGGGCCAACGTCCTGACTTTC; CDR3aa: CATTPGDRDSGANVLTF
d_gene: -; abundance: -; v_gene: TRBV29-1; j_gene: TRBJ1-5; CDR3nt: TGCAGCGTTGGGGGGAGAGGGAAGCCCCAGCATTTT; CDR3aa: CSVGGRGKPQHF
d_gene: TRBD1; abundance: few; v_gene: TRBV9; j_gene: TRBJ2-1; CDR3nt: TGTGCCAGCAGCGTTGGACAGGGGTCCGGGAATGAGCAGTTCTTC; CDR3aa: CASSVGQGSGNEQFF
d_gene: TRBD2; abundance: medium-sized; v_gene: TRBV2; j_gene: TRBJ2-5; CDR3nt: TGTGCCAGCAGTGATAAGGGACTAAAGGGAGAGACCCAGTACTTC; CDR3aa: CASSDKGLKGETQYF
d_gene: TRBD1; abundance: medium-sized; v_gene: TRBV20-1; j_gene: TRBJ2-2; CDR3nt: TGCAGTGCCCCCACGGGACAGGGGGCGCCGACCGGGGAGCTGTTTTTT; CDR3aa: CSAPTGQGAPTGELFF
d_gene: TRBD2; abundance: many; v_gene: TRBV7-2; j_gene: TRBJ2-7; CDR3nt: TGTGCCAGCAGCTTGGCGGCTAGCGGGGCCTCCCCCTACGAGCAGTACTTC; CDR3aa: CASSLAASGASPYEQYF
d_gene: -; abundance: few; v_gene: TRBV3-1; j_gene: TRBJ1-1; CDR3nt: TGTGCCAGCAGCCAGGTCCCTACTTCCGAAGCTTTCTTT; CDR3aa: CASSQVPTSEAFF
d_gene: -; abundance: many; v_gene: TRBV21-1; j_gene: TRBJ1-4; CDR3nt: TGTGCCAGCAGCCTGGTTGCAACTAATGAAAAACTGTTTTTT; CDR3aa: CASSLVATNEKLFF
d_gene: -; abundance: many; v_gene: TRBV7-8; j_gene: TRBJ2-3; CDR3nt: TGTGCCAGCAGCTTACAGGGTGGAACAGATACGCAGTATTTT; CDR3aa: CASSLQGGTDTQYF
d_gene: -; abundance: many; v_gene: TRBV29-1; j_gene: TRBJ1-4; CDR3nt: TGCAGCGTTGCAATAGAGAATGAAAAACTGTTTTTT; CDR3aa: CSVAIENEKLFF
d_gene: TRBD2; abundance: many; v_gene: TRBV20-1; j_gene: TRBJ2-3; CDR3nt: TGCAGTGCTGCCGTCAGCGGGAGCGGAACAGATACGCAGTATTTT; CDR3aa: CSAAVSGSGTDTQYF
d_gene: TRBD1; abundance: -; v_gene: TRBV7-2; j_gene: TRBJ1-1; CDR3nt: TGTGCCAGCAGCTGGGACAGAACGAACACTGAAGCTTTCTTT; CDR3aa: CASSWDRTNTEAFF
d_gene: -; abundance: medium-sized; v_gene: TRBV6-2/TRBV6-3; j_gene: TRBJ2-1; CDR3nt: TGTGCCAGCAGTTTCAGGGGCGGGTCCTACAATGAGCAGTTCTTC; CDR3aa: CASSFRGGSYNEQFF
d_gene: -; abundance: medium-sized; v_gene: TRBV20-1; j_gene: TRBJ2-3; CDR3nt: TGCAGTGCCATCCGGCAGGGGTCAGGTGGGGCAGATACGCAGTATTTT; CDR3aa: CSAIRQGSGGADTQYF
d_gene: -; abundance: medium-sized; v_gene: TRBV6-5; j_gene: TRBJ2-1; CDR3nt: TGTGCCAGCGGGGCTGATACGTACAATGAGCAGTTCTTC; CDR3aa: CASGADTYNEQFF